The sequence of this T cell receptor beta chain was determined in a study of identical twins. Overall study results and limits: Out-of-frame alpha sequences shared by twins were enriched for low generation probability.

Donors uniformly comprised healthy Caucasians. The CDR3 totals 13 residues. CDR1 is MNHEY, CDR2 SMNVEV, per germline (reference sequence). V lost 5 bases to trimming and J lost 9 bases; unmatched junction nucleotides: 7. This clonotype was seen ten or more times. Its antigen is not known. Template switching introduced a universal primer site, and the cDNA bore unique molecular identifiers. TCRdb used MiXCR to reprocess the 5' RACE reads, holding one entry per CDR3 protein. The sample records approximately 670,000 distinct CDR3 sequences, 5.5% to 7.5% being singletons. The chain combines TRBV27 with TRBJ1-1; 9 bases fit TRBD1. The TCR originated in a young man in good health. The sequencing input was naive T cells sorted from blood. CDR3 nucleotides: TGTGCCAGCAGTGTCCCGGGACAGGGACAAGCTTTCTTT. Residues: CASSVPGQGQAFF.